The 21 T cell receptor beta chains in this list originate from one sample, sequenced in a study of identical twins. TCRdb reprocessed the 5' RACE reads via MiXCR and lists one record per CDR3 protein. The sample lists about 530,000 distinct CDR3 sequences, about 15% seen once, with roughly 0.43% in the top ten. This same sample was also part of a study on yellow fever vaccine responses in identical twins.

The sequenced sample consisted of CD4+ T cells sorted from blood. These receptors were collected from a woman aged 18-35 years in good health.

The rearrangement joins TRBV6-6 to TRBJ2-7, with D possibly being TRBD1 (6 bases). The V gene lost 6 bases and the J gene lost 7 bases, with 10 bases spanning the gap. There are 11 residues in the CDR3. CDR1 MNHNY and CDR2 SVGAGI come from the germline V gene (reference sequence). Here the CDR3 reads CASSLGQEQYV. CDR3 DNA: TGTGCCAGCAGCCTAGGACAGGAGCAGTACGTC.

The gene calls are TRBV24-1 and TRBJ2-5, with D possibly TRBD2 on 5 matching bases. The length of the CDR3 is 16 residues. Trimming shortened V by 4 bases and J by 3 bases, and 17 bases separated the two germline ends. CDR1 and CDR2 (germline): KGHDR, SFDVKD. The CDR3 DNA reads as TGTGCCACCAGTGAGAGCGGAATCCCGAGAGAAGAGACCCAGTACTTC. As protein: CATSESGIPREETQYF.

This clonotype was counted only a few times. V usage is TRBV7-9 and J usage is TRBJ2-4; D is perhaps TRBD1 (5 bases). The CDR3 is made up of 15 amino acids. Trimming left V 5 bases short and J 2 bases short, with 13 bases between. Germline V CDR1 and CDR2: SEHNR, FQNEAQ (reference sequence). The CDR3, as DNA: TGTGCCAGCAGCACCCTAGGGGTGACCAAAAACATTCAGTACTTC. Translating gives CASSTLGVTKNIQYF.

The sample holds a few counts of this clonotype. The chain combines TRBV5-1 with TRBJ2-3; D unclear. The CDR3 contains 14 residues. Germline V gives CDR1 SGHRS, CDR2 YFSETQ. Trimming removed 1 base from V and 2 bases from J, with 8 bases in between. As DNA, the CDR3 is TGCGCCAGCAGCTTGCAAATCTCCACAGATACGCAGTATTTT. Residues: CASSLQISTDTQYF.

The chain employs TRBV29-1 and TRBJ2-3; TRBD2 agrees at 8 bases. Germline V gene lookup returns CDR1 SQVTM and CDR2 ANQGSEA. The CDR3 contains 16 residues. The V segment lost 2 bases and the J segment 0 bases; nucleotides outside the gene matches: 7. CDR3 coding DNA: TGCAGCGTTGAAAGATACGGGAGGGTGAGCACAGATACGCAGTATTTT. It encodes CSVERYGRVSTDTQYF.

The genes are TRBV15 and TRBJ2-1, with D perhaps TRBD1 (6 bases). Germline-derived CDR1 and CDR2 are LNHNV and YYDKDF (reference sequence). The V end lost 2 bases, the J end lost 9 bases, and 26 bases lay between the germline ends. The CDR3 is made up of 18 amino acids. The chain's CDR3 is CATSRTPPGRGTRGEQFF. In DNA form, the CDR3 reads TGTGCCACCAGCAGAACTCCCCCGGGCAGGGGAACCCGGGGTGAGCAGTTCTTC.

The chain is built from TRBV24-1 and TRBJ2-3; 9 positions match TRBD2. The V gene end was trimmed by 4 bases and the J gene end by 6 bases; junction bases not matched to a gene: 13. This CDR3 is 17 amino acids long. Germline CDR1 KGHDR, CDR2 SFDVKD. The CDR3 here is CATSDPPSGGPGDTQYF. The CDR3 DNA reads TGTGCCACCAGTGACCCCCCCAGCGGGGGGCCGGGGGATACGCAGTATTTT.

The chain employs TRBV10-3 and TRBJ1-2, with 11 positions matching TRBD1. The trim removed 6 bases at V and 0 bases at J, leaving 3 bases unmatched. Germline V lookup: CDR1 ENHRY, CDR2 SYGVKD. The CDR3 totals 15 residues. CDR3 amino acids: CAIRGQGDSNYGYTF. The CDR3 DNA sequence: TGTGCCATCAGGGGACAGGGGGACTCTAACTATGGCTACACCTTC.

This chain links TRBV12-3 or TRBV12-4 with TRBJ2-5, with TRBD2 as a possible D gene (5 bases). V lost 2 bases, J lost 5 bases, and 21 bases lay in between. This CDR3 is built from 17 residues. As DNA, the CDR3 is TGTGCCAGCAGTTTACTTACCTCTCTTGCCAGGAGGGAGACCCAGTACTTC. Translation gives CASSLLTSLARRETQYF.

V gene TRBV28 combines with J gene TRBJ1-6; 8 bases are shared with TRBD1. The length of the CDR3 is 14 residues. Looked up from germline, CDR1 is MDHEN and CDR2 is SYDVKM. V was pared by 6 bases and J by 7 bases, with 5 bases of the junction left unmatched. CDR3 sequence reads: CASRNRGKNSPLHF. The CDR3 DNA sequence: TGTGCCAGCAGAAACAGGGGGAAAAATTCACCCCTCCACTTT.

This chain links TRBV7-9 with TRBJ1-2; D uncertain. The CDR3 is made up of 13 amino acids. V lost 5 bases and J 4 bases, leaving 11 bases between the germline ends. In germline, CDR1 is SEHNR, CDR2 FQNEAQ (reference sequence). CDR3 sequence: CASSLYEGYGYTF. The CDR3 DNA follows: TGTGCCAGCAGCCTATACGAGGGCTATGGCTACACCTTC.

The chain joins TRBV6-1 to TRBJ1-2; D not resolved. V was cut by 8 bases and J by 7 bases, with 17 bases left in between. This CDR3 region has 13 residues. Germline loops: CDR1 MNHNS, CDR2 SASEGT. The CDR3 region has the DNA TGTGCCAGCCGCCTCGAAAGCTATGGTGGCTACACCTTC. Residues: CASRLESYGGYTF.

CDR3 amino acids: CSARPQNTEAFF. DNA of the CDR3: TGCAGTGCTAGACCACAAAACACTGAAGCTTTCTTT. The V and J genes are TRBV20-1 and TRBJ1-1; D gene unclear. V was pared by 2 bases and J by 2 bases, with 6 bases between. The CDR3 sequence is 12 residues long. Germline assignment: CDR1 DFQATT and CDR2 SNEGSKA (reference sequence).

CDR3 sequence reads: CASSQRLGAGVPNTGELFF. CDR3 bases: TGTGCCAGCAGCCAACGACTAGGGGCGGGGGTACCGAACACCGGGGAGCTGTTTTTT. This chain links TRBV11-1 with TRBJ2-2; 7 positions match TRBD2. This CDR3 spans 19 amino acids. Germline values: CDR1 SGHAT, CDR2 FQDESV (reference sequence). V gave up 5 bases and J gave up 0 bases; unmatched junction bases: 15.

The chain carries TRBV6-1 and TRBJ2-7; 8 bases are a match to TRBD1. Trimming removed 6 bases from V and 1 base from J; junction bases left unmatched: 2. This CDR3 contains 13 residues. Per germline, CDR1 MNHNS and CDR2 SASEGT. Here the CDR3 reads CASRTGGSYEQYV. CDR3 bases: TGTGCCAGCAGAACAGGGGGTTCCTACGAGCAGTACGTC.

This sequence joins TRBV20-1 and TRBJ2-1, with D possibly TRBD2 on 6 matching bases. The germline CDR1 and CDR2 sequences are DFQATT and SNEGSKA (reference sequence). V lost 6 bases to trimming and J lost 1 base, with 13 bases between them. CDR3 length: 14 amino acids. The CDR3 protein is CSALGRDSYNEQFF. CDR3 nucleotides: TGCAGTGCCCTGGGGCGGGATTCCTACAATGAGCAGTTCTTC.

The rearrangement uses TRBV18 and TRBJ2-2; 9 bases fit TRBD1. In germline, CDR1 is KGHSH, CDR2 LQKENI. Unmatched junction bases numbered 0, after V lost 0 bases and J lost 1 base. The CDR3 is 16 amino acids. CDR3 protein: CASSPPTGGNTGELFF. The CDR3 DNA follows: TGTGCCAGCTCACCACCGACAGGGGGGAACACCGGGGAGCTGTTTTTT.

The chain links TRBV7-8 to TRBJ2-1; no reliable D call. CDR1 SGHVS and CDR2 FQNEAQ come from the germline V gene. The V end was cut by 5 bases, the J end by 1 base, with 15 bases between. The CDR3 is 16 amino acids. The CDR3 reads CASSTLDGKSYNEQFF. The CDR3 DNA follows: TGTGCCAGCAGCACGCTGGACGGCAAATCCTACAATGAGCAGTTCTTC. The full variable domain, with the rest looked up from reference TRBV7-8 and TRBJ2-1, is GAGVSQSPRYKVAKRGQDVALRCDPISGHVSLFWYQQALGQGPEFLTYFQNEAQLDKSGLPSDRFFAERPEGSVSTLKIQRTQQEDSAVYLCASSTLDGKSYNEQFFGPGTRLTVL.

The V gene is TRBV6-1, the J gene TRBJ1-2; D might be TRBD1 (6 bases). The CDR3 contains 14 residues. V lost 8 bases and J lost 3, with 16 bases in between. Germline CDR1 is MNHNS and CDR2 is SASEGT. CDR3 in amino acids: CASLQGWGDYGYTF. The CDR3 region has the DNA TGTGCCAGCCTACAGGGTTGGGGCGACTATGGCTACACCTTC.

The V and J genes are TRBV7-9 and TRBJ2-3; the D gene is possibly TRBD2 (6 bases). Trimming took 3 bases from V and 3 from J, leaving 13 bases between them. The germline gives CDR1 SEHNR, CDR2 FQNEAQ (reference sequence). The CDR3 sequence is 15 residues long. The CDR3 loop is CASSLGGYQTDTQYF. For the CDR3, the DNA is TGTGCCAGCAGCTTGGGGGGTTATCAAACAGATACGCAGTATTTT.

This clonotype has a handful of counts. V is TRBV27 and J is TRBJ2-1; D gene uncertain. In germline, CDR1 is MNHEY, CDR2 SMNVEV (reference sequence). The CDR3 spans 17 residues. V dropped 8 bases and J dropped 0 bases, with 20 bases sitting between them. The CDR3 loop reads CASSSVGDPSSYNEQFF. As DNA, the CDR3 is TGTGCCAGCTCTTCAGTGGGTGACCCGAGCTCCTACAATGAGCAGTTCTTC.